These 8 T cell receptor beta chains originate from one sample sequenced in a study of T cell repertoires in aging, cancer and after chemotherapy. Amplification of TCR beta used genomic DNA extracted from peripheral blood. A mixed TRB-A/B primer pool amplified rearranged TRB by multiplex touch-down PCR. TCRdb itself ran the multiplex PCR reads through MiXCR, one entry per CDR3 protein. Among 10,000 to 15,000 distinct CDR3 sequences listed, approximately 22% were seen once. The sequencing sample was made of blood. The receptors were sampled from a human donor in good health.

There are a few counts of this clonotype. The CDR3 nucleotides are TGCGCCAGCAGTTACCGGGATCTCTCCTACAATGAGCAGTTCTTC. Translated: CASSYRDLSYNEQFF. This chain uses TRBV5-1 with TRBJ2-1; possible D gene TRBD2, 5 bases. The CDR3 runs 15 residues. V lost 5 bases to trimming and J lost 0 bases, with 12 bases between them. CDR1 and CDR2 (germline): SGHRS, YFSETQ.

This clonotype turned up a few times. The chain joins TRBV14 to TRBJ2-2; no reliable D call. This CDR3 spans 16 amino acids. V was pared by 5 bases and J by 0 bases, with 13 bases between. CDR1 is SGHDN, CDR2 FVKESK, per germline. The CDR3 DNA reads as TGTGCCAGCAGCGCCTTATCGACCGCGAACACCGGGGAGCTGTTTTTT. This codes for CASSALSTANTGELFF.

This clonotype is deemed medium-sized. CDR3 in amino acids: CASSPRRASTDTQYF. As DNA, the CDR3 is TGTGCCAGTAGTCCGCGGAGGGCCAGCACAGATACGCAGTATTTT. V usage is TRBV19 and J usage is TRBJ2-3; possible D gene TRBD2, 6 bases. V was cut by 5 bases and J by 0 bases, with 12 bases left in between. The CDR3 totals 15 residues. The germline gives CDR1 LNHDA, CDR2 SQIVND (reference sequence).

The chain is built from TRBV18 and TRBJ1-2, with D possibly being TRBD1 (5 bases). With 3 bases removed from V and 8 bases from J, the gap between germline ends came to 16 bases. Germline CDR1 is KGHSH and CDR2 is LQKENI. This CDR3 comprises 14 residues. The CDR3, as DNA: TGTGCCAGCTCACCCCAGACAGACCTATCCGGCTACACCTTC. Protein product: CASSPQTDLSGYTF.

In its sample, this clonotype is medium-sized. The chain employs TRBV29-1 and TRBJ1-1; 8 nucleotides line up with TRBD1. V lost 4 bases to trimming and J lost 1 base; unmatched junction nucleotides: 5. This CDR3 is 14 amino acids long. The germline V gene encodes CDR1 SQVTM and CDR2 ANQGSEA. CDR3 sequence (DNA): TGCAGCGTTGTCCTCCAGGGGGCGAACACTGAAGCTTTCTTT. It encodes CSVVLQGANTEAFF.

The table lists this clonotype with a few counts. One junction end does not reproduce the germline sequence, and a read error may be involved. The CDR3 DNA reads TGTGCCAGCAGGTTGGGGGGGGGCGGGGAGCTGTTTTTT. Residues: CASRLGGGGELFF. The V and J genes are TRBV5-4 and TRBJ2-2, with TRBD2 identical over 7 bases. Germline V gene data show CDR1 as SGHNT and CDR2 as YYREEE (reference sequence). There are 13 residues in the CDR3.

This clonotype is termed medium-sized. This chain connects TRBV19 to TRBJ2-7; 8 nucleotides align to TRBD1. V trimming: 4 bases; J trimming: 3 bases; junction bases outside the gene matches: 11. Germline assignment: CDR1 LNHDA and CDR2 SQIVND (reference sequence). This CDR3 comprises 16 residues. Written as DNA, the CDR3 is TGTGCCAGTAGTAGGAACCCCGAGGACAGGGACTACGAGCAGTACTTC. Residues: CASSRNPEDRDYEQYF.

This clonotype was counted many times. This chain links TRBV20-1 with TRBJ1-1; TRBD1 agrees at 7 bases. Germline assignment: CDR1 DFQATT and CDR2 SNEGSKA (reference sequence). V dropped 1 base and J dropped 3; count of bases not matched to a gene: 2. The CDR3 runs to 13 residues. In nucleotides, the CDR3 is TGCAGTGCTAGAGGTCAGGGGGACACTGAAGCTTTCTTT. The encoded protein is CSARGQGDTEAFF.